This T cell receptor (beta chain) derives from a study of Ad26.COV2.S vaccination and SARS-CoV-2 variants (dated by TCRdb to the early 2020s). General notes on the study: Donors in the vaccine arm were drawn from COV1001, a phase I-IIa trial of Ad26.COV2.S in healthy adults that was multicentre, randomized, double-blind and placebo-controlled. Ad26.COV2.S was administered intramuscularly at 5 x 10^10 or 1 x 10^11 viral particles, either as a single shot or as two shots given 56 days apart. The specificity and breadth of SARS-CoV-2-reactive T cell receptors after Ad26.COV2.S vaccination were assessed by TCRbeta repertoire sequencing. The TCR-sequenced set comprised approximately 32 samples: around 20 Ad26.COV2.S vaccine recipients, 5 placebo recipients and 8 SARS-CoV-2 convalescent individuals. Trial participants were randomized into five groups of five, in which low-dose or high-dose Ad26.COV2.S was given once or twice, or placebo was given on both occasions. Throughout the experiments and outcome assessment, investigators stayed blinded to trial group allocation.

The immunoSEQ Assay was the method used to sequence TCRbeta CDR3 regions. After extraction, genomic DNA underwent amplification by bias-controlled multiplex PCR, followed by high-throughput sequencing. As for how the authors treated the data: To quantify the absolute abundance of every unique TCRbeta CDR3 region, sequences were collapsed and filtered. T cell fraction was estimated by normalizing TCRbeta template counts to usable DNA, which was measured by amplifying reference genes present in all nucleated cells. Repertoire TCRs were annotated as SARS-CoV-2-specific when V gene, CDR3 amino acid sequence and J gene were exactly matched to a known reactive TCR set. MIRA supplied the reference SARS-CoV-2 TCR set, which was filtered for enrichment in COVID-19-positive ImmuneCODE repertoires so that public or cross-reactive TCRs were removed. Based on the MIRA antigens, annotated TCRs were further analysed at the level of specific ORF or position within ORF. Depth was the summed frequency of annotated unique rearrangements, while breadth was defined as annotated unique rearrangements over total unique productive rearrangements. Group comparisons of TCR breadth used two-sided Wilcoxon rank-sum tests. TCRdb provides this immuneACCESS table in a form limited to in-frame rearrangements. Some clones are lacking; in checked studies, under half of them reflect an unresolved V gene, and why the rest are absent is not known. The V and J calls and clone size come from that table; D and trimming were worked out from the DNA. The sample table records hundreds of thousands of clones; around 90% of these occur just once. The ten largest clones add up to 9.5% to 15% of the sample.

Reading from cysteine to phenylalanine, the CDR3 counts 15 amino acids. The sequence is cut down to CDR3 DNA, 45 bases in frame from base 1. CDR1 and CDR2 were assigned from the germline V gene as MNHNS and SASEGT. Deletion took 1 base off V and 9 bases off J, with a span of 16 bases between the germline ends. Summary of the overall study and its limitations: Substantial breadth of spike-specific CD8+ and CD4+ T cell responses was reported after vaccination. Compared with placebo recipients, Ad26.COV2.S recipients showed higher spike-specific TCR breadth (P = 0.0014). The authors noted that the TCR breadth and depth analyses may have underestimated total T cell responses. Vaccine and placebo recipients had comparable non-spike TCR breadth, which fits with the vaccine containing only spike. Comparing responses between vaccine doses or regimens was not something the study was powered to do.

On this clone: No cognate antigen has been identified for it. No base qualities exist here, and no much larger clone lies one base off it.

The meaning of the sample's treatment or condition label: 15 to 20 received Ad26.COV2.S at low or high dose, single or two shots; roughly five received placebo; per-sample allocation not given. For vaccine and placebo recipients, repertoires were sequenced using samples collected on day 63 after the first injection. Cohort 1b enrolled about 25 adults aged 18-55 years at a single site in Boston, USA, between 29 July and 7 August 2020. Ad26.COV2.S was a replication-incompetent adenovirus type 26 vector expressing a prefusion-stabilized SARS-CoV-2 spike protein from the original Wuhan strain. The sequenced sample was peripheral blood, obtained in a trial of Ad26.COV2.S vaccine versus placebo. The chain is encoded by TRBV6-1 joined to TRBJ1-5; the D gene is perhaps TRBD1, on 6 matching bases. This TCR derives from a person aged 18-65 years who received the Ad26.COV2.S COVID-19 vaccine or a placebo. The nucleotide sequence is given as TGTGCCAGCAGTGAAGGGAGGGGGGGGCTCTGGCCCCAGCATTTT. Protein translation: CASSEGRGGLWPQHF.